These 13 T cell receptor beta chains were all obtained from the same sample, sequenced in a study of OX40 agonist ivuxolimab in advanced cancers. The method was immunoSEQ multiplex PCR; TCRdb's version includes in-frame clones alone and lacks a portion of them. The table includes about 78,000 clones, about 90% detected once. Sequencing used CD4+ or CD8+ T cells sorted from blood, obtained in a trial of the OX40 agonist ivuxolimab. The receptor source for this set is an adult with an advanced solid tumor such as melanoma, head and neck, liver or kidney cancer.

The rearrangement joins TRBV5-1 to TRBJ1-4, with 9 bases aligning to TRBD1. J lost 7 bases, V lost 3 bases, and 4 bases had no gene match. From germline, CDR1 is SGHRS and CDR2 YFSETQ. The CDR3 totals 14 residues. The CDR3 nucleotides are TGCGCCAGCAGCTCGACAGGGGGAGGTGAAAAACTGTTTTTT. Protein: CASSSTGGGEKLFF.

The V call is TRBV6-6, the J call TRBJ2-5, with 9 positions matching TRBD1. The CDR3 is 15 amino acids. Unmatched junction bases numbered 3, after V lost 2 bases and J lost 2 bases. Germline CDR1 reads MNHNY; CDR2 reads SVGAGI (reference sequence). CDR3 region: CASSYAGTGQETQYF. The CDR3 DNA sequence: TGTGCCAGCAGTTACGCAGGGACAGGGCAAGAGACCCAGTACTTC.

This clone was recorded only once. The chain is built from TRBV5-4 and TRBJ2-1; 12 nucleotides agree with TRBD2. J lost 7 bases, V lost 4 bases, and 12 bases had no gene match. There are 17 residues in the CDR3. Germline values: CDR1 SGHNT, CDR2 YYREEE (reference sequence). The chain's CDR3 is CASSPLGLAGGPNEQFF. CDR3 nucleotide sequence: TGTGCCAGCAGCCCCCTCGGGCTAGCGGGGGGGCCGAATGAGCAGTTCTTC. Filled out from reference TRBV5-4 and TRBJ2-1, the complete variable domain reads ETGVTQSPTHLIKTRGQQVTLRCSSQSGHNTVSWYQQALGQGPQFIFQYYREEENGRGNFPPRFSGLQFPNYSSELNVNALELDDSALYLCASSPLGLAGGPNEQFFGPGTRLTVL.

This clone was observed a single time. The CDR3 region has the DNA TGTGCCAGCAGCCAAAGGGGGCAGGGTCAGCCCCAGCATTTT. Translating gives CASSQRGQGQPQHF. This chain links TRBV2 with TRBJ1-5, with TRBD1 matching 7 bases. CDR3 size: 14 residues. After removal of 6 bases from V and 6 bases from J, the junction contained 8 bases not matched to a gene. Germline CDR1 and CDR2: SNHLY and FYNNEI.

This chain's CDR3 is CASTSGQPNTEAFF. CDR3 nucleotide sequence: TGTGCCAGTACCTCGGGACAGCCGAACACTGAAGCTTTCTTT. The rearrangement joins TRBV19 to TRBJ1-1, with 7 bases identical to TRBD1. With 7 bases clipped from V and 1 base from J, the junction kept 6 bases outside the gene matches. This CDR3 has 14 amino acids. From germline, CDR1 is LNHDA and CDR2 SQIVND (reference sequence). Together with reference TRBV19 and TRBJ1-1, the CDR3 gives the full variable domain: DGGITQSPKYLFRKEGQNVTLSCEQNLNHDAMYWYRQDPGQGLRLIYYSQIVNDFQKGDIAEGYSVSREKKESFPLTVTSAQKNPTAFYLCASTSGQPNTEAFFGQGTRLTVV.

The chain couples TRBV18 to TRBJ1-4; D unclear. CDR3 length: 15 amino acids. V was clipped by 4 bases and J by 13 bases, with 22 bases between them. Germline lookup yields CDR1 KGHSH and CDR2 LQKENI. The CDR3 reads CASSQRITTNEGLFF. CDR3 sequence (DNA): TGTGCCAGCTCACAACGGATTACAACTAATGAGGGACTGTTTTTT. The entire variable domain, with the rest obtained from reference TRBV18 and TRBJ1-4, is as follows: NAGVMQNPRHLVRRRGQEARLRCSPMKGHSHVYWYRQLPEEGLKFMVYLQKENIIDESGMPKERFSAEFPKEGPSILRIQQVVRGDSAAYFCASSQRITTNEGLFFGSGTQLSVL.

This clone has just a few counts. The chain uses TRBV5-1 and TRBJ2-2; TRBD2 might be the D (5 bases). CDR1 is SGHRS and CDR2 is YFSETQ in the germline V gene. The V gene lost 2 bases and the J gene lost 3 bases, with 11 bases spanning the gap. The CDR3 is made up of 15 amino acids. DNA for the CDR3: TGCGCCAGCAGCTTTGTATACGGGGACACCGGGGAGCTGTTTTTT. As protein: CASSFVYGDTGELFF.

This rearrangement joins TRBV18 to TRBJ1-2, with 7 bases identical to TRBD1. V lost 2 bases, J lost 7 bases, and 19 bases stayed unmatched. The germline V gene encodes CDR1 KGHSH and CDR2 LQKENI. CDR3 length: 18 residues. CDR3 bases: TGTGCCAGCTCACCAAAGGCGCCCTTGGGACAGAGTGGTTTTGGCTACACCTTC. It translates to CASSPKAPLGQSGFGYTF.

The V call is TRBV19, the J call TRBJ1-5; D unresolved. Germline values: CDR1 LNHDA, CDR2 SQIVND (reference sequence). CDR3 size: 16 residues. The germline V and J ends were trimmed by 2 bases and 5 bases, with 16 bases remaining between them. For the CDR3, the DNA is TGTGCCAGTAGTATATTTAACCCTTCGATGGATCAGCCCCAGCATTTT. Translating gives CASSIFNPSMDQPQHF.

J is TRBJ2-5 and V is TRBV7-8; 8 nucleotides match TRBD1. V was clipped by 4 bases and J by 3 bases; unmatched bases: 1. The CDR3 covers 13 residues. Per the germline V gene, CDR1 is SGHVS and CDR2 is FQNEAQ. Here the CDR3 DNA reads TGTGCCAGCAGCTCGGACAGGGAAGAGACCCAGTACTTC. It translates to CASSSDREETQYF.

This clone was seen a single time. This chain uses TRBV21-1 with TRBJ1-1; the table's D call of TRBD1 was not tested on the DNA. TRBV21-1 is a pseudogene locus. The CDR3 runs to 13 residues. The chain's CDR3 is CASSAQGNTEAFF. The CDR3 DNA reads TGTGCCAGCAGCGCCCAGGGGAACACTGAAGCTTTCTTT.

The CDR3 loop is CASSFGLAGIQETQYF. CDR3 bases: TGTGCCAGCAGCTTCGGACTAGCGGGAATCCAAGAGACCCAGTACTTC. J is TRBJ2-5 and V is TRBV5-4; 12 bases line up with TRBD2. Per germline, CDR1 SGHNT and CDR2 YYREEE (reference sequence). Trimming at V came to 2 bases and at J to 1 base, leaving 3 bases not matched to a gene. The CDR3 totals 16 residues.

The chain joins TRBV18 to TRBJ2-5, with no clear D. This CDR3 is built from 12 residues. Germline CDR1 and CDR2: KGHSH and LQKENI. V was clipped by 0 bases and J by 5 bases, with 4 bases between them. DNA of the CDR3: TGTGCCAGCTCACCACCGCAGGAGACCCAGTACTTC. Amino acids: CASSPPQETQYF. Filled out from reference TRBV18 and TRBJ2-5, the complete variable domain reads NAGVMQNPRHLVRRRGQEARLRCSPMKGHSHVYWYRQLPEEGLKFMVYLQKENIIDESGMPKERFSAEFPKEGPSILRIQQVVRGDSAAYFCASSPPQETQYFGPGTRLLVL.